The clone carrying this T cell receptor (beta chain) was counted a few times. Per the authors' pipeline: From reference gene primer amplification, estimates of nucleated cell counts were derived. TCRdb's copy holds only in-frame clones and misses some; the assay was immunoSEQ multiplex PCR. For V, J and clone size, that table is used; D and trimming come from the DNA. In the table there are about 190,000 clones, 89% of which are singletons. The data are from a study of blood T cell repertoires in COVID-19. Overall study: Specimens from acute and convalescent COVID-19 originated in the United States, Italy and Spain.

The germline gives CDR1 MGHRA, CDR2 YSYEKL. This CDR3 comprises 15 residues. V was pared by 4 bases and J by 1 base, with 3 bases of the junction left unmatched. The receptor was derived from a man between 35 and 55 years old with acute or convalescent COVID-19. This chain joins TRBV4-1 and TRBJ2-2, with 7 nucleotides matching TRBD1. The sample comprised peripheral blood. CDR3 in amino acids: CASSPGQWNTGELFF. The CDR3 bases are TGCGCCAGCAGCCCGGGACAGTGGAACACCGGGGAGCTGTTTTTT.